This TCR beta chain was sequenced in a study of cytomegalovirus exposure and HLA in healthy donors. General study points: For most TCR beta V segments, an earlier analysis put the productive rate at about 90% or about 30% of the time. According to the study, 160 or so TCR beta chains were cytomegalovirus-associated.

Concerning this clone itself: The antigen remains undetermined.

Germline V CDR1 and CDR2: GTSNPN, SVGIG (reference sequence). V lost 0 bases and J lost 6, with 10 bases in between. CDR3 length: 13 amino acids. PCR used 60 Vbeta primers and 13 Jbeta primers. Repertoires were generated with immunoSEQ multiplex PCR, while TCRdb's copy carries only in-frame clones and drops some. The table shows over 150,000 clones, with approximately 77% occurring only once. Sample: PBMCs. The V gene is TRBV30, the J gene TRBJ2-3; D gene ambiguous. The TCR was taken from a male donor in good health and CMV-seropositive. The CDR3 DNA sequence: TGTGCCTGGAGTGTAAGGAGAGCGGATACGCAGTATTTT. Translated: CAWSVRRADTQYF.